This TCR beta chain was identified in a study of T cells in Graves' hyperthyroidism and ophthalmopathy. Study-level findings and limits: Blood also carried most thyroid clonotypes expanded above 0.001. Stable hyperthyroidism was told apart from ophthalmopathy by a model built on 13 V-J features.

CDR3 length: 17 residues. CDR1 is LGHDT, CDR2 YNNKEL, per germline (reference sequence). With 4 bases removed from V and 10 bases from J, the gap between germline ends came to 25 bases. Hyperthyroidism, newly diagnosed and lasting under 2 months, affected patients aged 18 to 65. Diagnostic decisions used clinical symptoms, serum thyroxine and TRAb, thyroid ultrasound and orbital computed tomography. This clonotype appeared a few times. Its matching antigen is unknown. The source material, RNA transcripts, was used to amplify TCR beta CDR3 regions. The study used the HTBI primer set for a first-round RT-PCR of the TCR CDR3. From the multiplex PCR reads, TCRdb called clonotypes with MiXCR, one entry per CDR3 protein. Found here are about 620,000 distinct CDR3 sequences, about 16% of them singletons; the top ten hold around 4%.

This chain links TRBV3-1 with TRBJ2-2; a weak D match, TRBD2 (6 bases). The receptor was derived from a woman aged 25 to 39 with Graves' hyperthyroidism. Sequencing was done on a sample of blood. CDR3 region: CASSLITLATKGAELFF. In DNA, the CDR3 is TGTGCCAGCAGCCTTATTACCCTAGCGACGAAGGGAGCGGAGCTGTTTTTT.